This TCR beta chain was captured in a study of cytomegalovirus exposure and HLA in healthy donors. Study at large: Of all 400 or so donors who were genotyped, roughly 81% belonged to the Caucasian-associated ancestry cluster.

It was with 60 Vbeta and 13 Jbeta primers that the PCR ran. Clones were sequenced by immunoSEQ multiplex PCR, and TCRdb holds only the in-frame ones, with some missing. The sample has 80,000 to 100,000 clones, around 68% seen once; the top ten hold 2% to 3%. Regarding this clone: What it binds is unknown.

Germline lookup yields CDR1 MGHRA and CDR2 YSYEKL. The CDR3 is made up of 17 amino acids. The trim removed 1 base at V and 0 bases at J, leaving 4 bases unmatched. Study-level points and caveats: A later analysis reported that several of the most significant clusters appeared to be linked to common viral pathogens, among them Epstein-Barr virus. The classifier reportedly diagnosed cytomegalovirus status with high sensitivity and specificity.

The source material was PBMCs. This chain connects TRBV4-1 to TRBJ1-5, with 9 positions matching TRBD1. This receptor was taken from a man aged 50 to 60 in good health and CMV-seronegative. The CDR3 coding sequence is TGCGCCAGCAGCCAAGTTTGGGACAGGGTTAGCAATCAGCCCCAGCATTTT. As protein: CASSQVWDRVSNQPQHF.